This entry is about one T cell receptor (beta chain). It has no known antigen specificity. The record has no base qualities; no much larger clone is one base away. V is pared back by 1 base and J by 6 bases, with 9 bases lying between the germline termini. As encoded in the germline V gene (reference sequence), CDR1 is DFQATT while CDR2 is SNEGSKA. The CDR3 sequence holds 13 residues, the cysteine and phenylalanine included. The retained sequence is limited to the CDR3, 39 bases, with the frame set at the first base. TCRdb records Illumina HiSeq 1500 as the sequencer. TCRdb's own reprocessing of the public reads used fastp at Q25 and MiXCR and kept productive beta chains. When rows share a CDR3 protein, they turn into one entry using the most common DNA and genes. The sample profile shows roughly 230,000 distinct CDR3 sequences; over 15% of them were found once. The ten largest clones capture over 40% of the sample.

This sample is part of a study of T cell repertoires in cytomegalovirus infection (dated by TCRdb to between 2018 and 2020). In the study overall: Donor HLA type was relevant to the analysis, because carriage of CMV infection together with the matching HLA type was indicated by public TCR beta signatures. On the study overall, not on this receptor specifically: In both this cohort and an independent roughly 350-donor cohort, the cumulative frequency of public TCR beta family members distinguished carriers of CMV infection plus the relevant HLA type. The ex vivo response was dominated by HLA-C-restricted CMV-specific TCR beta clonotypes, which also provided the single most frequent clonotype in two of eight donors.

Sequencing was carried out using CD8+ T cells from PBMCs. Here the chain combines TRBV20-1 and TRBJ2-2; no D gene can be assigned with confidence. This receptor was taken from a human donor in good health (CMV status not recorded). Some clones in this sample may be carry-over from other donors' samples. The DNA sequence is given as TGCAGTGCTAGAGGGCTCCTTTCCGGGGAGCTGTTTTTT. Translated, this is CSARGLLSGELFF.